The sequence of this T cell receptor beta chain was determined in a study of T-cell memory formation after mild COVID-19. Study overall: Among the donors, TCR clusters were largely specific to each donor.

Study-level results: CD4/CD8 balance characterized clones contracting day 15 to 85, and CD4+ skew characterized later expanders.

Regarding this clonotype: Its antigen is unknown.

This CDR3 is 15 amino acids long. Trimming removed 6 bases from V and 6 bases from J; junction bases left unmatched: 9. CDR1 is MDHEN, CDR2 SYDVKM, per germline. TCRdb reprocessed the 5' RACE reads via MiXCR and lists one record per CDR3 protein. The table records about 160,000 distinct CDR3 sequences, 25% to 40% of them present only once. The TCR comes from an adult woman who had mild COVID-19 (a few samples of this study predate the infection). Cell type and time point are not known. J is TRBJ1-2 and V is TRBV28; 11 bases match TRBD1. Sequenced material: PBMCs or a T cell subset sorted from them (not recorded which). CDR3 coding DNA: TGTGCCAGCAGCTCTCATAGGACAGGGGGCGATGGCTACACCTTC. Its translation: CASSSHRTGGDGYTF.